Sequencing of this T cell receptor (beta chain) was carried out in a study of shared clonotypes between healthy human individuals. V gave up 2 bases and J gave up 7 bases, with 25 bases separating them. The CDR3 spans 17 residues. Sequencing used immunoSEQ multiplex PCR; TCRdb keeps in-frame clones, though not all of them. The data hold some 980,000 clones, with about three quarters observed a single time. This clone was recorded a few times. Sequenced: memory CD4+ T cells sorted from blood. As to subset: CD45RA-negative fraction. The clonotype was recovered from a man between 18 and 35 years old in good health. The V gene is TRBV5-3, the J gene TRBJ2-7; possible D gene TRBD2, 6 bases. TRBV5-3 is noted as an ORF with a role that remains uncertain. The CDR3 DNA is TGTGCCAGAAGCTTAATATTCCGGGACTGTGACTTAATGGAGCAGTACTTC. As protein: CARSLIFRDCDLMEQYF.